What follows describes a single T cell receptor (beta chain). The data were obtained in a study of CD8 T cells in Susac syndrome. Random hexamers served to reverse transcribe roughly 0.45 to 1 ug RNA. TCRdb independently ran MiXCR on the immunoSEQ multiplex PCR reads; one entry per CDR3 protein. The profile shows 330,000 or so distinct CDR3 sequences, approximately 85% of them singletons. Sequencing was carried out using CD8+ T cells from PBMCs. This sequence originates from a human donor with multiple sclerosis.

The CDR3 spells CASSDRGLIEQYF. CDR3 nucleotides: TGTGCCAGCTCCGACAGGGGGTTGATCGAGCAGTACTTC. The genes are TRBV28 and TRBJ2-7; 9 bases are shared with TRBD1. CDR1 is MDHEN and CDR2 is SYDVKM in the germline V gene. The CDR3 totals 13 residues. V dropped 8 bases and J dropped 6; count of bases not matched to a gene: 8.